Presented here are 23 T cell receptor beta chains from one specimen sequenced in a study of CD8 T cells in ankylosing spondylitis. TCRdb reprocessed the 5' RACE reads with MiXCR, giving one entry per CDR3 protein. The sample has about 130,000 distinct CDR3 sequences, 6% to 8% seen once; the top ten hold 9.5% to 15%. Sequenced material: blood, either unsorted or a sorted T cell fraction (not recorded which). These receptors all stem from a female donor with ankylosing spondylitis or in good health (not recorded which).

This clonotype was seen at least ten times. The J gene is TRBJ2-7, the V gene TRBV5-1; 8 bases are a match to TRBD1. V lost 0 bases to trimming and J lost 1 base; unmatched junction nucleotides: 3. The CDR3 length is 15 residues. Germline V gene lookup returns CDR1 SGHRS and CDR2 YFSETQ. The CDR3: CASSLGQGASYEQYF. The DNA of the CDR3 is TGCGCCAGCAGCTTGGGGCAGGGGGCTTCCTACGAGCAGTACTTC.

At least ten counts were recorded for this clonotype. J is TRBJ2-1 and V is TRBV18; 10 bases line up with TRBD1. The J segment lost 1 base and the V segment lost 3 bases, leaving 6 bases of the junction unmatched. This CDR3 comprises 17 residues. In germline, CDR1 is KGHSH, CDR2 LQKENI. The CDR3 DNA follows: TGTGCCAGCTCACCGTGGGGGACAGGGGTATCCTACAATGAGCAGTTCTTC. Translation: CASSPWGTGVSYNEQFF.

This clonotype was seen repeatedly, ten times or more. CDR3 nucleotide sequence: TGCAGTGCTAGAAGTACAGGGAATAATATCGGGGAGCTGTTTTTT. Its protein is CSARSTGNNIGELFF. V gene TRBV20-1 combines with J gene TRBJ2-2; D might be TRBD1 (6 bases). Between the trimmed V and J ends, which lost 2 bases and 7 bases, there was a span of 17 bases. This CDR3 has 15 residues. CDR1 and CDR2 (germline): DFQATT, SNEGSKA (reference sequence).

This clonotype came up many times. This chain joins TRBV4-1 and TRBJ1-1; 7 nucleotides line up with TRBD1. V gave up 3 bases and J gave up 3 bases; unmatched junction bases: 7. There are 15 residues in the CDR3. The germline gives CDR1 MGHRA, CDR2 YSYEKL. As DNA, the CDR3 is TGCGCCAGCAGCCACTTGACAGGGATTGACACTGAAGCTTTCTTT. It is translated as CASSHLTGIDTEAFF.

The sample holds many counts of this clonotype. V usage is TRBV5-4 and J usage is TRBJ2-3, with 8 nucleotides matching TRBD2. CDR3 length: 18 residues. Germline loops: CDR1 SGHNT, CDR2 YYREEE (reference sequence). Trimming at V came to 6 bases and at J to 0 bases, leaving 15 bases not matched to a gene. The chain's CDR3 is CASTSRRGGTYSTDTQYF. The CDR3 DNA is TGTGCCAGCACCTCCAGACGGGGGGGGACCTATAGCACAGATACGCAGTATTTT.

This clonotype was seen many times. V gene TRBV25-1 combines with J gene TRBJ1-1, with 10 bases lining up with TRBD1. Germline-derived CDR1 and CDR2 are MGHDK and SYGVNS. The ends lost 6 bases at V and 1 base at J; junction bases unmatched: 5. This CDR3 is built from 15 residues. In nucleotides, the CDR3 is TGTGCCAGCAGGGGGACAGGGGTTTGGAACACTGAAGCTTTCTTT. Residues: CASRGTGVWNTEAFF.

This clonotype was detected many times. The chain is built from TRBV5-1 and TRBJ2-3; TRBD2 agrees at 9 bases. CDR3 length: 16 residues. The ends lost 3 bases at V and 2 bases at J; junction bases unmatched: 7. The germline V gene encodes CDR1 SGHRS and CDR2 YFSETQ. The chain's CDR3 is CASSSLGLALTDTQYF. In DNA, the CDR3 is TGCGCCAGCAGCTCTCTGGGACTAGCCCTCACAGATACGCAGTATTTT.

This clonotype was recorded at least ten times. The chain joins TRBV20-1 to TRBJ1-1, with D unresolved. CDR1 is DFQATT and CDR2 is SNEGSKA in the germline V gene (reference sequence). The CDR3 spans 16 residues. V lost 5 bases, J lost 0 bases, and 19 bases lay in between. Written as DNA, the CDR3 is TGCAGTGCTCCCCCGGCAGTTACTCCCATGAACACTGAAGCTTTCTTT. This sequence encodes CSAPPAVTPMNTEAFF.

This rearrangement joins TRBV7-2 to TRBJ1-6, with a weak D call TRBD1 (5 bases). Trimming shortened V by 5 bases and J by 7 bases, and 18 bases separated the two germline ends. Germline V gene lookup returns CDR1 SGHTA and CDR2 FQGNSA. The CDR3 has 16 amino acids. Here the CDR3 reads CASSARVRAGNSPLHF. For the CDR3, the DNA is TGTGCCAGCAGCGCCAGGGTGCGGGCCGGGAATTCACCCCTCCACTTT.

This clonotype has at least ten counts. The chain has TRBV5-4 and TRBJ1-1; the D gene is possibly TRBD1 (5 bases). The CDR3 sequence is 14 residues long. CDR1 is SGHNT, CDR2 YYREEE, per germline (reference sequence). Trimming stripped 1 base from V and 12 bases from J, with 19 bases between. The CDR3 DNA reads as TGTGCCAGCAGCTTGATAGGACAACCATTAGGGACTTTCTTT. Encoded protein: CASSLIGQPLGTFF. Full variable domain (rest looked up from reference TRBV5-4 and TRBJ1-1): ETGVTQSPTHLIKTRGQQVTLRCSSQSGHNTVSWYQQALGQGPQFIFQYYREEENGRGNFPPRFSGLQFPNYSSELNVNALELDDSALYLCASSLIGQPLGTFFGQGTRLTVV.

This clonotype was detected ten times or more. The rearrangement links TRBV4-1 to TRBJ2-1; D remains ambiguous. CDR3 length: 14 amino acids. Per the germline V gene, CDR1 is MGHRA and CDR2 is YSYEKL. V was clipped by 3 bases and J by 7 bases, with 13 bases between them. The CDR3 protein is CASSHPIIQNEQFF. CDR3 in DNA: TGCGCCAGCAGCCACCCTATCATCCAGAATGAGCAGTTCTTC.

Many counts were recorded for this clonotype. V usage is TRBV12-3 or TRBV12-4 and J usage is TRBJ1-5; 10 bases align to TRBD1. V lost 5 bases to trimming and J lost 1 base; unmatched junction nucleotides: 5. The CDR3 totals 16 residues. The CDR3 DNA sequence: TGTGCCAGCAGTCTACGGACAGGGGGAAGCAATCAGCCCCAGCATTTT. Protein sequence: CASSLRTGGSNQPQHF.

This clonotype was detected ten times or more. This chain connects TRBV6-1 to TRBJ1-2; 9 positions match TRBD1. CDR1 and CDR2 (germline): MNHNS, SASEGT. V lost 6 bases and J lost 4; bases outside the gene matches: 15. This CDR3 spans 17 amino acids. CDR3 nucleotides: TGTGCCAGCAGATTTGGGACAGGGCCCGAAACGACCTATGGCTACACCTTC. It yields the protein CASRFGTGPETTYGYTF.

In this sample, this clonotype turned up many times. The chain combines TRBV12-3 or TRBV12-4 with TRBJ2-3, with no clear D. This CDR3 contains 14 residues. V lost 2 bases, J lost 3 bases, and 9 bases lay in between. CDR3 amino acids: CASSLTGPTDTQYF. CDR3 coding DNA: TGTGCCAGCAGTTTAACGGGTCCTACAGATACGCAGTATTTT.

This clonotype showed up just a few times. V and J are TRBV20-1 and TRBJ1-6, with 7 bases aligning to TRBD1. The junction had 8 bases not matched to a gene; V was cut back by 2 bases and J by 7 bases. CDR1 and CDR2 (germline): DFQATT, SNEGSKA (reference sequence). CDR3 size: 15 residues. The CDR3 is CSARREGAGNSPLHF. CDR3 DNA sequence: TGCAGTGCTAGAAGGGAGGGGGCTGGGAATTCACCCCTCCACTTT.

This clonotype came up a few times. The gene calls are TRBV18 and TRBJ2-6; D is unresolved. The CDR3 is 17 residues long. The V end lost 5 bases, the J end lost 0 bases, and 14 bases lay between the germline ends. From germline, CDR1 is KGHSH and CDR2 LQKENI. The CDR3 reads CASSSAGINSGANVLTF. CDR3 coding DNA: TGTGCCAGCTCATCGGCCGGTATCAACTCTGGGGCCAACGTCCTGACTTTC.

This clonotype was found many times. The chain has TRBV4-1 and TRBJ1-3, with D tentatively TRBD1 (6 bases). With 0 bases removed from V and 0 bases from J, the gap between germline ends came to 12 bases. This CDR3 contains 17 residues. The germline CDR1 and CDR2 sequences are MGHRA and YSYEKL. In DNA form, the CDR3 reads TGCGCCAGCAGCCAAGATAGGGGACACCACTCTGGAAACACCATATATTTT. Protein sequence: CASSQDRGHHSGNTIYF.

This clonotype came up many times. V is TRBV5-1 and J is TRBJ2-5; D is perhaps TRBD1 or TRBD2 (5 bases each). CDR1 is SGHRS, CDR2 YFSETQ, per germline. This CDR3 spans 15 amino acids. Trimming removed 6 bases at V and 1 base at J, with 16 bases between. DNA for the CDR3: TGCGCCAGCACAAGGGGACCAAAAATCCAAGAGACCCAGTACTTC. Its translation: CASTRGPKIQETQYF.

Ten or more counts support this clonotype. The chain links TRBV9 to TRBJ1-1; a weak D match, TRBD1 (6 bases). V gave up 4 bases and J gave up 4 bases, with 14 bases separating them. The germline CDR1 and CDR2 sequences are SGDLS and YYNGEE. The CDR3 is 14 residues long. The CDR3 reads CASSSRGGGTEAFF. The DNA for the CDR3 is TGTGCCAGCAGCTCAAGGGGGGGCGGCACTGAAGCTTTCTTT.

The table lists this clonotype with a few counts. One junction end does not reproduce the germline sequence, and a read error may be involved. This chain links TRBV10-3 with TRBJ2-2; tentative D call: TRBD2 (5 bases). This CDR3 has 16 residues. Germline CDR1 is ENHRY and CDR2 is SYGVKD. The CDR3 loop is CAISELLGSSTGELFF. The DNA of the CDR3 is TGTGCCATCAGCGAGTTACTAGGGAGCTCGACCGGGGAGCTGTTTTTT.

In its sample, this clonotype was seen many times. The chain joins TRBV10-3 to TRBJ2-3; D is uncertain. Trimming left V 2 bases short and J 2 bases short, with 14 bases between. CDR1 ENHRY and CDR2 SYGVKD come from the germline V gene. The CDR3 has 16 amino acids. CDR3 bases: TGTGCCATCAGTGAGGGAATGGGGATTCTCACAGATACGCAGTATTTT. Its protein product is CAISEGMGILTDTQYF.

This clonotype was counted ten times or more. The chain has TRBV12-3 or TRBV12-4 and TRBJ2-7, with no clear D. V shed 0 bases and J shed 2 bases, with 5 bases lying between them. The CDR3 totals 13 residues. CDR3 region: CASSLALAYEQYF. The CDR3 DNA sequence: TGTGCCAGCAGTTTAGCCTTAGCCTACGAGCAGTACTTC.

This rearrangement joins TRBV14 to TRBJ2-1; D unresolved. Trimming took 4 bases from V and 1 from J, leaving 11 bases between them. Germline loops: CDR1 SGHDN, CDR2 FVKESK. The CDR3 has 15 amino acids. The DNA of the CDR3 is TGTGCCAGCAGCCGGTTGGGGAAATCCTACAATGAGCAGTTCTTC. This sequence encodes CASSRLGKSYNEQFF. The full variable domain, its missing parts supplied by reference TRBV14 and TRBJ2-1, is EAGVTQFPSHSVIEKGQTVTLRCDPISGHDNLYWYRRVMGKEIKFLLHFVKESKQDESGMPNNRFLAERTGGTYSTLKVQPAELEDSGVYFCASSRLGKSYNEQFFGPGTRLTVL.